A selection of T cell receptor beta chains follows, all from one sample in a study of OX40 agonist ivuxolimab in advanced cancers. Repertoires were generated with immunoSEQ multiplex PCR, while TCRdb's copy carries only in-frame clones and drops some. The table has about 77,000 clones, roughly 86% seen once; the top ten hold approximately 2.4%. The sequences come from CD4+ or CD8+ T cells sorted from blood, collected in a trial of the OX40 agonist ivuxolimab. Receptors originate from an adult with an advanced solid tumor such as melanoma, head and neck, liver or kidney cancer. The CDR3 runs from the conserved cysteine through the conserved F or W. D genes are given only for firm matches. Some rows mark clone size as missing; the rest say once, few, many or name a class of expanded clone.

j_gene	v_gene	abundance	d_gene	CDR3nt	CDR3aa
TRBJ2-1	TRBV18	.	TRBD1	TGTGCCAGCTCATCCTTCCGGGACAGTAACTACAATGAGCAGTTCTTC	CASSSFRDSNYNEQFF
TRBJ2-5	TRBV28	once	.	TGTGCCAGCAGTTTCAGAGACCAAGAGACCCAGTACTTC	CASSFRDQETQYF
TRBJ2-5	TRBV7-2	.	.	TGTGCCAGCAGCCCGACCTCTCTGGGAGAGACCCAGTACTTC	CASSPTSLGETQYF
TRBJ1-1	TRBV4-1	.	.	TGCGCCAGCAGCCAACGGACGGAATCCGAAGCTTTCTTT	CASSQRTESEAFF
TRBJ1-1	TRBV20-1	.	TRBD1	TGCAGTACGGACAGGGGGGCTGAAGCTTTCTTT	CSTDRGAEAFF
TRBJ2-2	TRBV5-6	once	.	TGTGCCAGCAGCTCCCTTCGCTTGGGAGGCACCGGGGAGCTGTTTTTT	CASSSLRLGGTGELFF
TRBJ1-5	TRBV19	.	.	TGTGCCAGTAGTATCCGCTGGGGGAATCAGCCCCAGCATTTT	CASSIRWGNQPQHF
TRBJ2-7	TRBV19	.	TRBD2	TGTGCCAGTAGCCGACTAGCGGGAGATCTCCCCTACGAGCAGTACTTC	CASSRLAGDLPYEQYF
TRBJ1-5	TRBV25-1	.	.	TGTGCCCCCGCCGGGCAGCCCCAGCATTTT	CAPAGQPQHF
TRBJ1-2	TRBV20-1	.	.	TGCAGTGCGGCTCGGGACTATGGCTACACCTTC	CSAARDYGYTF
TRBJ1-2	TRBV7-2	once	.	TGTGCCAGCAGCCAATACAGGGCAAACTATGGCTACACCTTC	CASSQYRANYGYTF
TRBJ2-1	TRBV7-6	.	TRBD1	TGTGCCAGCAGCTTCGCGGGCCAGACAGGGGGCGAGCAGTTCTTC	CASSFAGQTGGEQFF
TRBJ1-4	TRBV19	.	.	TGTGCCAGTACCACGGTTGGGGATGAAAAACTGTTTTTT	CASTTVGDEKLFF
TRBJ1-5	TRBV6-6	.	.	TGTGCCAGCAGTGCTGGTTATAGCAATCAGCCCCAGCATTTT	CASSAGYSNQPQHF
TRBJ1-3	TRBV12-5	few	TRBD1	TGTGCTAGTGGTTCAGGACAGGGCCGAAACACCATATATTTT	CASGSGQGRNTIYF
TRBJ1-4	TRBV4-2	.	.	TGTGCCAGCAGCCTGCCTGGGGCTAATGAAAAACTGTTTTTT	CASSLPGANEKLFF
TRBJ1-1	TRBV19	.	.	TGTGCCAGTAGTAACCCGGGACACCTCACTGAAGCTTTCTTT	CASSNPGHLTEAFF
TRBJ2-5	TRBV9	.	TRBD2	TGTGCCAGCAGCGCTAGCGGGACCCAAGAGACCCAGTACTTC	CASSASGTQETQYF
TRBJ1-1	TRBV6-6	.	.	TGTGCCAGCAGTGGAACAGGGTACACTGAAGCTTTCTTT	CASSGTGYTEAFF
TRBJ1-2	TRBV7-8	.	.	TGTGCCAGCAGCTCTACTCTGCGCGGGGGCGCTCGGGGCTACACCTTC	CASSSTLRGGARGYTF
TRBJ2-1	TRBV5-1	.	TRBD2	TGCGCCAGCAGCTTGGCTAGCGGGGGGGCCTCGGGGTATGAGCAGTTCTTC	CASSLASGGASGYEQFF
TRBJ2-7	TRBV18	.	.	TGTGCCAGCTCACCTCAGGGGCGGACGGGAGAGCAGTACTTC	CASSPQGRTGEQYF
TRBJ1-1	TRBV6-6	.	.	TGTGCCAGCAGGGAGCAGGGGAGGGGCTCAACTGAAGCTTTCTTT	CASREQGRGSTEAFF
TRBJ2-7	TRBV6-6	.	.	TGTGCCAGCAGTTACAAGCCCCCTGGCGAGCAGTACTTC	CASSYKPPGEQYF
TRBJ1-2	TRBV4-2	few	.	TGTGCCAGCAGCCCCGGGGCAGGGCCCTACTATGGCTACACCTTC	CASSPGAGPYYGYTF
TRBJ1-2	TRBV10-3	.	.	TGTGCCATCAGTGAGGCCGCCGGGGGGCTCTATGGCTACACCTTC	CAISEAAGGLYGYTF
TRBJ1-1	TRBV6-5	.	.	TGTGCCAGCAGTTACGGACAGCTAGTCAACACTGAAGCTTTCTTT	CASSYGQLVNTEAFF
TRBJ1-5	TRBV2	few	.	TGTGCCAGCAGGGCGGGGCAGGCCAGTTCTGCCCAGCATTTT	CASRAGQASSAQHF
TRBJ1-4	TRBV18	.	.	TGTGCCAGCTCACCACTCGCAGGGGCTAATGAAAAACTGTTTTTT	CASSPLAGANEKLFF
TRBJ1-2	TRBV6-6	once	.	TGTGCCAGCAGATGGCCCGAGACCTATGGCTACACCTTC	CASRWPETYGYTF
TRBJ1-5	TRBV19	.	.	TGTGCCAGTAGATACGTAAGTGGGGCCAGCAATCAGCCCCAGCATTTT	CASRYVSGASNQPQHF
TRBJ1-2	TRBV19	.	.	TGTGCCAGTAGTCCAAATGGGGGGGGCTATGGCTACACCTTC	CASSPNGGGYGYTF
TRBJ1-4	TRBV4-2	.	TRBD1	TGTGCCAGCAGCCCTGGACAGGCAGCAACTAATGAAAAACTGTTTTTT	CASSPGQAATNEKLFF
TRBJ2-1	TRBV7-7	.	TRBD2	TGTGCTAGCAGCTTGGGGCTAGCGGGAGTGGGGGAGCAGTTCTTC	CASSLGLAGVGEQFF
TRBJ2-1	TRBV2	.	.	TGTGCCAGCAGTGATGCCCGCAGCTCCTACAATGAGCAGTTCTTC	CASSDARSSYNEQFF
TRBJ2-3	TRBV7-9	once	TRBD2	TGTGCCAGCAGCCCTCGATCGACTAGCGGGGTCAGGGATACGCAGTATTTT	CASSPRSTSGVRDTQYF
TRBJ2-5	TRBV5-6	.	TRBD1	TGTGCCAGCAGGACCCCGGGACAGGGACAAGAGACCCAGTACTTC	CASRTPGQGQETQYF
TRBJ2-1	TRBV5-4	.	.	TGTGCCAGCGATCGAGAGGGGGGAGGCTCCTACAATGAGCAGTTCTTC	CASDREGGGSYNEQFF
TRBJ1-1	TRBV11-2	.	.	TGTGCCAGCAGCTTAGAGAGGTACACTGAAGCTTTCTTT	CASSLERYTEAFF
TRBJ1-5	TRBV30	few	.	TGTGCCTGGAGTGTGGTTCAAGCTGGACAGCCCCAGCATTTT	CAWSVVQAGQPQHF
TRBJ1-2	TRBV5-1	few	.	TGCGCCAGCAGCTTGGGGACGGGGGATGGCTACACCTTC	CASSLGTGDGYTF
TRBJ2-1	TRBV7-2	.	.	TGTGCCAGCAGTCCAGACAAGGAGCAGTTCTTC	CASSPDKEQFF
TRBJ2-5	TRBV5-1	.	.	TGCGCCAGCAGCTTGAGCGGAAACCAAGAGACCCAGTACTTC	CASSLSGNQETQYF
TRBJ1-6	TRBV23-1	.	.	TGCGCCAGCAGTCTTACCCAGGAATATAATTCACCCCTCCACTTT	CASSLTQEYNSPLHF
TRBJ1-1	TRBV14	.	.	TGTGCCAGCAGATACCAGGGCGAGAGTTCAGCTTTCTTT	CASRYQGESSAFF
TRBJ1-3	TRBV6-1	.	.	TGTGCCAGCAGTATATTGAGCTCTGGAAACACCATATATTTT	CASSILSSGNTIYF
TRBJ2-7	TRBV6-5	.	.	TGTGCCAGCAGTTACAGGGACACCCCCGAGCAGTACTTC	CASSYRDTPEQYF
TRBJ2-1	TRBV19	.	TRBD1	TGTGCTGTCAGGGACAGGGTTCTCTATGAGCAGTTCTTC	CAVRDRVLYEQFF
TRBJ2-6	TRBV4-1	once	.	TGCGCCAGCAGCCAAGATCGTCGCAGGGGCTCTGGGGCCAACGTCCTGACTTTC	CASSQDRRRGSGANVLTF
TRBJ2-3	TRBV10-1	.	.	TGCGCCAGCAGTGAGGGAGAGCGACGCACAGATACGCAGTATTTT	CASSEGERRTDTQYF
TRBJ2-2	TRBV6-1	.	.	TGTGCCAGCGGGGGCGGGGGCCCCGGGGAGCTGTTTTTT	CASGGGGPGELFF